This T cell receptor beta chain came from a study of blood T cell repertoires in COVID-19. Data came from immunoSEQ multiplex PCR; TCRdb stores just in-frame clones and leaves some out. Seen here are hundreds of thousands of clones, around 89% observed once, and the top ten hold approximately 1.2%. After removal of 5 bases from V and 5 bases from J, the junction contained 5 bases not matched to a gene. The V gene's germline CDR1 is SNHLY and CDR2 FYNNEI. The length of the CDR3 is 15 residues. Clinical history reported by participants formed the basis on which cohorts were assigned. J is TRBJ2-1 and V is TRBV2; 11 nucleotides line up with TRBD2. Sample: PBMCs or T cells enriched from blood (not recorded which). The clonotype originates from a man aged 25 to 45 who had recovered from COVID-19. The CDR3 bases are TGTGCCAGCAGTAATCGACTAGCGGGGCACAATGAGCAGTTCTTC. Its translation: CASSNRLAGHNEQFF.